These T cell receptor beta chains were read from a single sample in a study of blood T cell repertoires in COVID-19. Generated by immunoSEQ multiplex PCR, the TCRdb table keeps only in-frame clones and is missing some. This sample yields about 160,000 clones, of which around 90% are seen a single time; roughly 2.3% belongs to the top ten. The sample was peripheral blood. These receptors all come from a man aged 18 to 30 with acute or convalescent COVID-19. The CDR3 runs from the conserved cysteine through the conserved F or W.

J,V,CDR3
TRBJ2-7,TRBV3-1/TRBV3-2,CASSQETPFETGAYEQYF
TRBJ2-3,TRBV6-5,CASTGRGGTDTQYF
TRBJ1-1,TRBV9,CASSETRNMNTEAFF
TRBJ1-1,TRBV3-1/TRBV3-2,CASSAPRGFLNTEAFF
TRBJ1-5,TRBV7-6,CASSLEYTQPQHF
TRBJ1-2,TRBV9,CASSVDGIYGYTF
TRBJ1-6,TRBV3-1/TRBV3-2,CASSRDRSSYNSPLHF
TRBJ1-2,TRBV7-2,CASSSYREKYGYTF
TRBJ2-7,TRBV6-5,CASSRTVSEQYF
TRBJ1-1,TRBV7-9,CASSLVGRENTEAFF
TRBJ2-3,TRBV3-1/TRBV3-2,CASSPRGDPDTQYF
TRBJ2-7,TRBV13,CASSTRLAGEREQYF
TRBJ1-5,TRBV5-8,CASSFRTGKYSNQPQHF
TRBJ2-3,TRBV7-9,CASSTWTSGSDTQYF
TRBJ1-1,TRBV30,CAWSVPGGTKAFF
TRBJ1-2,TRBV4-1,CASSQQDRSSYGYTF
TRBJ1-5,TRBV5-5,CASSLGGFNQPQHF
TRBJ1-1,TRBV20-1,CSASRGGVNTEAFF
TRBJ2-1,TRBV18,CASSPRDGKSDNEQFF
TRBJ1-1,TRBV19,CASSIETAWNTEAFF
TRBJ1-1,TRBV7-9,CASSLSYERTEAFF
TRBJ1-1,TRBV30,CAWSVRGGTTFF
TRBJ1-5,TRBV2,CASSDVSGQRPQHF
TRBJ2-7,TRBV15,CATSRVTKGPSEQYF
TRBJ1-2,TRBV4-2,CASSQDRGQTYGYTF
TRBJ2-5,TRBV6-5,CASSLQTGGVETQYF
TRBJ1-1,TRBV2,CASSDWQNTEAFF
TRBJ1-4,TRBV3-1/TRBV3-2,CASSLWTGDNEKLFF
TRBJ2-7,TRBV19,CASTRGRDGSYEQYF
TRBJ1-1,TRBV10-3,CAITEERTGPKPTTEAFF
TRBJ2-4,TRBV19,CASSIGVSGLVLAKNIQYF
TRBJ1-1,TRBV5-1,CASSSGQGPHTEAFF
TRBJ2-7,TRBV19,CASRVGQGDYEQYF
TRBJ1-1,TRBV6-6,CASRIRGDENTEAFF
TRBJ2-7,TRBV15,CATSRDFLEAGGPYEQYF
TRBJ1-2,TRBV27,CASSLWKEGYGYTF
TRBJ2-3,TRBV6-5,CASSSTGGFTDTQYF
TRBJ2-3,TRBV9,CASSRNSGISTDTQYF